This T cell receptor beta chain is drawn from a study of CD8 T cells in ankylosing spondylitis. Trimming removed 1 base from V and 5 bases from J; junction bases left unmatched: 10. The CDR3 is made up of 15 amino acids. The germline V gene has CDR1 DFQATT and CDR2 SNEGSKA (reference sequence). This clonotype was found a few times. Its antigen is not identified. Each CDR3 protein is one row after TCRdb ran MiXCR on the 5' RACE reads. The sample shows 750,000 to 850,000 distinct CDR3 sequences, approximately 10% of them seen only once. The study's findings and limits: Clones linked with disease were CD8+ and fairly uncommon in the peripheral blood. There was a TCR beta motif, made of eight highly homologous variants, that appeared characteristic of ankylosing spondylitis blood. Enrichment of disease-linked clones was reportedly significant in matched ankylosing spondylitis synovial fluid.

The chain joins TRBV20-1 to TRBJ2-5, with 7 bases that match TRBD1. What was sequenced was blood, either unsorted or a sorted T cell fraction (not recorded which). The receptor comes from a male donor with ankylosing spondylitis. DNA for the CDR3: TGCAGTGCTAGAGCACCGCGGACAGGCAAGGAGACCCAGTACTTC. It specifies CSARAPRTGKETQYF.